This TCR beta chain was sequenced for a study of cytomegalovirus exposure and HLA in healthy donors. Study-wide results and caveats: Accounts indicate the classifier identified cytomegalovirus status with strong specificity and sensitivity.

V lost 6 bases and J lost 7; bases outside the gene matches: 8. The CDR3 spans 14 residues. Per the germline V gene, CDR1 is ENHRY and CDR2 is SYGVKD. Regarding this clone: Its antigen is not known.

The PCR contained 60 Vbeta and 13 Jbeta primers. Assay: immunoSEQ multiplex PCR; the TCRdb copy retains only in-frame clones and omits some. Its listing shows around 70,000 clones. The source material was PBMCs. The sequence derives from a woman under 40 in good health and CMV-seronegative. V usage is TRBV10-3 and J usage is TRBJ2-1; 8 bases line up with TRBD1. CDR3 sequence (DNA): TGTGCCATCAGGCAGGGGGCGCGGAGGAATGAGCAGTTCTTC. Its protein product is CAIRQGARRNEQFF.